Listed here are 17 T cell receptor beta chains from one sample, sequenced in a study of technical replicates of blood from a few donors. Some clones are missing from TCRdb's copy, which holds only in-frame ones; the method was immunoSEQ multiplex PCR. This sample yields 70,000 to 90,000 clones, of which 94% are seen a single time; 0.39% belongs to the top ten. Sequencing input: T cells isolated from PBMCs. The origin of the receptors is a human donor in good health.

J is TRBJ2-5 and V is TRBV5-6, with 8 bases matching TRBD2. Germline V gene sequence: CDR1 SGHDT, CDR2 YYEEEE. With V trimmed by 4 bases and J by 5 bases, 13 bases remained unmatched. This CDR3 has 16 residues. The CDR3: CASSPNTGRAAETQYF. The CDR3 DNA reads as TGTGCCAGCAGCCCCAATACCGGGAGGGCCGCTGAGACCCAGTACTTC.

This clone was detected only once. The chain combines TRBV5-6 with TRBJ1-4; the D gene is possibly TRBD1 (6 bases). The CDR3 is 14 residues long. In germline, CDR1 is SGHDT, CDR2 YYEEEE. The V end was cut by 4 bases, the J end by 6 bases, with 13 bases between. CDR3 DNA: TGTGCCAGCAGCAATCTGCCAGGGGATGAAAAACTGTTTTTT. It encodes CASSNLPGDEKLFF.

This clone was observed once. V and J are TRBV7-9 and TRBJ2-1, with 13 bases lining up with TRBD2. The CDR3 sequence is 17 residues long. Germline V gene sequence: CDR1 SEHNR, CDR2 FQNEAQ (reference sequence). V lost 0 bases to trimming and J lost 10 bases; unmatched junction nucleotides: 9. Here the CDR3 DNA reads TGTGCCAGCAGCTTAGCGCACGGGACTAGCGGGACCTGGGAGCAGTTCTTC. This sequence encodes CASSLAHGTSGTWEQFF.

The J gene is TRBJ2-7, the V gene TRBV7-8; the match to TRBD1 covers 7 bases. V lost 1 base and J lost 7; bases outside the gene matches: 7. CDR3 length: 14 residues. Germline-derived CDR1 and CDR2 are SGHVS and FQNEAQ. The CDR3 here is CASSLENRGGEQYF. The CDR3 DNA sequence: TGTGCCAGCAGCTTAGAGAACAGGGGTGGGGAGCAGTACTTC.

This CDR3 is CASSKRSPTGRKTYEQYF. CDR3 sequence (DNA): TGTGCCAGCAGCAAACGGAGCCCGACAGGGAGAAAGACCTACGAGCAGTACTTC. The chain recombines TRBV21-1 with TRBJ2-7; the D segment call TRBD1 is taken from the table without a DNA check. TRBV21-1 is flagged as a pseudogene. The CDR3 sequence is 18 residues long.

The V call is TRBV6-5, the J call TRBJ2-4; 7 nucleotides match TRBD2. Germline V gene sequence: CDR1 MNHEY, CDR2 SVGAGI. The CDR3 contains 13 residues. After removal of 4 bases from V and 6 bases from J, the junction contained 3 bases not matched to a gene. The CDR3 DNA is TGTGCCAGCAGTTCCCCGGGGGGAAACATTCAGTACTTC. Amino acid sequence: CASSSPGGNIQYF.

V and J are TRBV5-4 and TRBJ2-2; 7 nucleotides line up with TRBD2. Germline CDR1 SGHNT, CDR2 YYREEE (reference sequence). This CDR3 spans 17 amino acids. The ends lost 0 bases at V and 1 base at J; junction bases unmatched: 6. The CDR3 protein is CASSLGSKRGNTGELFF. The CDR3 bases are TGTGCCAGCAGCTTGGGTAGCAAGCGGGGGAACACCGGGGAGCTGTTTTTT.

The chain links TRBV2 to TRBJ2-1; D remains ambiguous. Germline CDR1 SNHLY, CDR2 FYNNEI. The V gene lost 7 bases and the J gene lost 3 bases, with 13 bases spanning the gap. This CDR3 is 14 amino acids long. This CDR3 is CASTLASGYNEQFF. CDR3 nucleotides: TGTGCCAGCACCCTGGCGTCGGGCTACAATGAGCAGTTCTTC. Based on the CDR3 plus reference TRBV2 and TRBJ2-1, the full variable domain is EPEVTQTPSHQVTQMGQEVILRCVPISNHLYFYWYRQILGQKVEFLVSFYNNEISEKSEIFDDQFSVERPDGSNFTLKIRSTKLEDSAMYFCASTLASGYNEQFFGPGTRLTVL.

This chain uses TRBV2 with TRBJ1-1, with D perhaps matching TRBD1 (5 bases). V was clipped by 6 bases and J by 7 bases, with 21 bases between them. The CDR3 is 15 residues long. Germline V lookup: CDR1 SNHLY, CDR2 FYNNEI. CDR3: CASRGFRESGGEAFF. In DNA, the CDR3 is TGTGCCAGCAGAGGATTCAGGGAAAGTGGCGGTGAAGCTTTCTTT.

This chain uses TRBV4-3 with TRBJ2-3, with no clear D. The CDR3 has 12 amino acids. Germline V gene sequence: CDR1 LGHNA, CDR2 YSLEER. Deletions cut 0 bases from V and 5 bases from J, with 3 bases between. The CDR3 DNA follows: TGCGCCAGCAGCCAAGATAAAGATACGCAGTATTTT. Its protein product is CASSQDKDTQYF.

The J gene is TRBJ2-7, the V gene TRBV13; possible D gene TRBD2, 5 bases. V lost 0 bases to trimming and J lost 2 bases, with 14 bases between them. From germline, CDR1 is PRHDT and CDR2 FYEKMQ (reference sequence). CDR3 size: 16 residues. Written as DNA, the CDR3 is TGTGCCAGCAGCTTAGGCTCCTGGCGGGCTGCCTACGAGCAGTACTTC. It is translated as CASSLGSWRAAYEQYF.

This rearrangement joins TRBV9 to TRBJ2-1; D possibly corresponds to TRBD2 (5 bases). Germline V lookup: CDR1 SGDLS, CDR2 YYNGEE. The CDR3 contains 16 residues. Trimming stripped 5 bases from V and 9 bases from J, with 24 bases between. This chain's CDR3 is CASSNLIAAEGGEQFF. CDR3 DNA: TGTGCCAGCAGTAACTTAATAGCCGCCGAGGGCGGTGAGCAGTTCTTC.

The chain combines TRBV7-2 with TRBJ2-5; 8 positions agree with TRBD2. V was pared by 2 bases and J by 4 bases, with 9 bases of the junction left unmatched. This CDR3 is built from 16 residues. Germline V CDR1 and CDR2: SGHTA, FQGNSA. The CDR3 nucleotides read TGTGCCAGCAGCTTAAATTTGGGCCTAGCGGGAGAGACCCAGTACTTC. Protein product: CASSLNLGLAGETQYF.

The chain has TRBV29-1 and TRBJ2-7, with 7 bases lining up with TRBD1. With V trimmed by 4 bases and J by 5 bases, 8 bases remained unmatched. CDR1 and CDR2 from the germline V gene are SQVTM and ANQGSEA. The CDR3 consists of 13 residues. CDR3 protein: CSVGRQGSDEQYF. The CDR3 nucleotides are TGCAGCGTTGGTAGACAGGGATCGGACGAGCAGTACTTC.

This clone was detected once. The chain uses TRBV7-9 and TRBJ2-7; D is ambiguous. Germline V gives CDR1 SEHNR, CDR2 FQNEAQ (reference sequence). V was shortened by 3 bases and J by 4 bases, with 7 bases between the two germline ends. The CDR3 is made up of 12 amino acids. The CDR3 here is CASSFSGYEQYF. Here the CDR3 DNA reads TGTGCCAGCAGCTTTTCGGGTTACGAGCAGTACTTC.

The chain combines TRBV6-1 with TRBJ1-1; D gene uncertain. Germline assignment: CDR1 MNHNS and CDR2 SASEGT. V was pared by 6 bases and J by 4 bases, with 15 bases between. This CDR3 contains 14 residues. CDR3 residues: CASSNVGGSTEAFF. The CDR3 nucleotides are TGTGCCAGCAGCAATGTCGGCGGTAGCACTGAAGCTTTCTTT.

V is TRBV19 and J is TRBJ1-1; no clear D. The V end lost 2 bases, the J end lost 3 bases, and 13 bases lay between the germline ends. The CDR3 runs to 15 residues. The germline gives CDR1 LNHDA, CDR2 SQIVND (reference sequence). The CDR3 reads CASSIQNSRYTEAFF. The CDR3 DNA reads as TGTGCCAGTAGTATACAAAATTCGAGGTACACTGAAGCTTTCTTT.